One sample yielded the 30 T cell receptor beta chains listed below, sequenced in a study of cytomegalovirus exposure and HLA in healthy donors (dated by TCRdb to the late 2010s). The library was produced with the immunoSEQ multiplex PCR assay. The source is immuneACCESS, and TCRdb retained only in-frame sequences with V and J called. Part of the clones is not carried over; for the studies checked, unresolved V genes explain less than half of this, and the remainder is unexplained. The sample contains 200,000 or so clones, roughly 80% of them found a single time. Approximately 7% of the sample belongs to the ten largest clones. Sequencing was done on a sample of PBMCs. These receptors were taken from a man between 18 and 29 years old in good health and CMV-seropositive.

V gene TRBV30 combines with J gene TRBJ1-2, with TRBD1 as a possible D gene (5 bases). From germline, CDR1 is GTSNPN and CDR2 SVGIG (reference sequence). The CDR3 is made up of 15 amino acids. Trimming removed 2 bases from V and 8 bases from J, with 21 bases in between. Written as DNA, the CDR3 is TGTGCCTGGAGTAAAGGGGAGGGGATCGCTTACGGCTACACCTTC. Encoded protein: CAWSKGEGIAYGYTF.

This clone was recorded once. The chain employs TRBV9 and TRBJ2-2, with D perhaps TRBD1 (5 bases). The germline V and J ends were trimmed by 3 bases and 0 bases, with 12 bases remaining between them. The CDR3 spans 16 residues. Germline loops: CDR1 SGDLS, CDR2 YYNGEE. The CDR3 spells CASSADSPTNTGELFF. CDR3 sequence (DNA): TGTGCCAGCAGCGCAGACAGCCCGACGAACACCGGGGAGCTGTTTTTT.

Only one count was recorded for this clone. The chain combines TRBV7-3 with TRBJ2-6; tentatively, D is TRBD2 (6 bases). The CDR3 covers 15 residues. Trimming stripped 8 bases from V and 3 bases from J, with 14 bases between. Germline CDR1 is SGHTA and CDR2 is FQGTGA. CDR3 bases: TGTGCCAGCCACTTCGGGGGATTTGGGGCCAACGTCCTGACTTTC. This translates into CASHFGGFGANVLTF. Full variable domain (remainder filled in from reference TRBV7-3 and TRBJ2-6): GAGVSQTPSNKVTEKGKYVELRCDPISGHTALYWYRQSLGQGPEFLIYFQGTGAADDSGLPNDRFFAVRPEGSVSTLKIQRTERGDSAVYLCASHFGGFGANVLTFGAGSRLTVL.

This chain uses TRBV5-1 with TRBJ2-1; D is uncertain. V was cut by 2 bases and J by 8 bases, with 14 bases left in between. Germline CDR1 and CDR2: SGHRS and YFSETQ. This CDR3 is built from 14 residues. The CDR3 nucleotides are TGCGCCAGCAGCTTCCCGAGGCCGGGTGATGAGCAGTTCTTC. Its protein is CASSFPRPGDEQFF.

V gene TRBV7-8 combines with J gene TRBJ2-2, with TRBD2 matching 8 bases. The V gene's germline CDR1 is SGHVS and CDR2 FQNEAQ. V lost 5 bases, J lost 3 bases, and 5 bases stayed unmatched. This CDR3 spans 15 amino acids. CDR3: CASSGGLVDTGELFF. As DNA, the CDR3 is TGTGCCAGCAGCGGGGGACTAGTGGACACCGGGGAGCTGTTTTTT.

This chain joins TRBV5-4 and TRBJ2-5; 7 bases fit TRBD1. Germline V lookup: CDR1 SGHNT, CDR2 YYREEE (reference sequence). The CDR3 is 16 residues long. V trimming: 4 bases; J trimming: 2 bases; junction bases outside the gene matches: 11. The CDR3 nucleotides read TGTGCCAGCAGCCCCGGACACAGGGGATATCAAGAGACCCAGTACTTC. Protein: CASSPGHRGYQETQYF.

V usage is TRBV9 and J usage is TRBJ2-1; 7 bases line up with TRBD2. Per germline, CDR1 SGDLS and CDR2 YYNGEE. V shed 5 bases, J shed 6 bases, and the junction held 8 bases outside the gene matches. There are 14 residues in the CDR3. The CDR3 here is CASSAAGVPNEQFF. Written as DNA, the CDR3 is TGTGCCAGCAGTGCGGCGGGAGTGCCCAATGAGCAGTTCTTC.

The sample holds a few counts of this clone. The rearrangement joins TRBV7-2 to TRBJ1-2; the D gene is possibly TRBD1 (6 bases). Trimming shortened V by 5 bases and J by 6 bases, and 13 bases separated the two germline ends. This CDR3 has 13 residues. From germline, CDR1 is SGHTA and CDR2 FQGNSA. For the CDR3, the DNA is TGTGCCAGCAGCGAATCCAGGGGAAATGGCTACACCTTC. This gives the protein CASSESRGNGYTF. Filled out from reference TRBV7-2 and TRBJ1-2, the complete variable domain reads GAGVSQSPSNKVTEKGKDVELRCDPISGHTALYWYRQSLGQGLEFLIYFQGNSAPDKSGLPSDRFSAERTGGSVSTLTIQRTQQEDSAVYLCASSESRGNGYTFGSGTRLTVV.

The chain couples TRBV19 to TRBJ1-1; D not certain. The V gene lost 4 bases and the J gene lost 3 bases, with 12 bases spanning the gap. Germline V lookup: CDR1 LNHDA, CDR2 SQIVND (reference sequence). The CDR3 is made up of 14 amino acids. This chain's CDR3 is CASSTEQLYTEAFF. CDR3 bases: TGTGCCAGTAGTACCGAGCAACTATACACTGAAGCTTTCTTT.

DNA of the CDR3: TGTGCCAGCAGTCTCCCGTTGTCGGTTCAGCCCCAGCATTTT. Protein sequence: CASSLPLSVQPQHF. The chain links TRBV28 to TRBJ1-5; D remains ambiguous. This CDR3 region has 14 residues. Germline values: CDR1 MDHEN, CDR2 SYDVKM. Between the trimmed V and J ends, which lost 5 bases and 6 bases, there was a span of 14 bases.

This chain connects TRBV11-1 to TRBJ1-1, with D unclear. Germline lookup yields CDR1 SGHAT and CDR2 FQDESV (reference sequence). Trimming stripped 1 base from V and 6 bases from J, with 9 bases between. This CDR3 comprises 13 residues. DNA for the CDR3: TGTGCCAGCAGCTTAGAAGGCGGGTCTGAAGCTTTCTTT. This translates into CASSLEGGSEAFF.

This rearrangement joins TRBV18 to TRBJ1-2, with unresolved D. Deletions cut 3 bases from V and 4 bases from J, with 12 bases between. The CDR3 consists of 14 residues. In germline, CDR1 is KGHSH, CDR2 LQKENI. Written as DNA, the CDR3 is TGTGCCAGCTCACCCGGTAGCCAGACCTATGGCTACACCTTC. It codes for CASSPGSQTYGYTF.

Within the sample, this clone is medium-sized (0.01 to 0.1%). The chain carries TRBV7-2 and TRBJ2-3; 9 bases map to TRBD1. Trimming cost V 5 bases and J 0 bases; bases outside gene matches: 6. This CDR3 is 16 amino acids long. Germline V gives CDR1 SGHTA, CDR2 FQGNSA. CDR3 residues: CASSPRQGGSTDTQYF. The CDR3 DNA is TGTGCCAGCAGCCCCCGACAGGGGGGAAGCACAGATACGCAGTATTTT.

This clone appeared once. The chain carries TRBV5-6 and TRBJ2-2, with D maybe TRBD1 (5 bases). Germline CDR1 reads SGHDT; CDR2 reads YYEEEE. V lost 4 bases to trimming and J lost 0 bases, with 7 bases between them. CDR3 length equals 14 residues. In nucleotides, the CDR3 is TGTGCCAGCAGCCGGACAACGAACACCGGGGAGCTGTTTTTT. This translates into CASSRTTNTGELFF.

V usage is TRBV28 and J usage is TRBJ1-1, with D unresolved. Germline CDR1 MDHEN, CDR2 SYDVKM. The CDR3 extends over 14 amino acids. Trimming left V 6 bases short and J 1 base short, with 12 bases between. The DNA of the CDR3 is TGTGCCAGCAGCCCATCGGTCGAGAACACTGAAGCTTTCTTT. Amino acids: CASSPSVENTEAFF.

J is TRBJ2-1 and V is TRBV5-1; D gene ambiguous. The germline V and J ends were trimmed by 2 bases and 9 bases, with 15 bases remaining between them. The CDR3 sequence is 14 residues long. Germline V CDR1 and CDR2: SGHRS, YFSETQ. CDR3: CASSLNSVSGEQFF. The CDR3 region has the DNA TGCGCCAGCAGCTTAAATAGTGTATCGGGTGAGCAGTTCTTC.

This sequence joins TRBV11-2 and TRBJ2-3, with TRBD2 matching 7 bases. This CDR3 region has 17 residues. CDR1 and CDR2 from the germline V gene are SGHAT and FQNNGV. The V and J ends lost 5 bases and 2 bases, in that order; junction bases with no gene match: 13. The CDR3 nucleotides read TGTGCCAGCAGCGCCCCGCGGGCTAGCGGACCCACAGATACGCAGTATTTT. Its protein is CASSAPRASGPTDTQYF.

This chain connects TRBV9 to TRBJ2-1, with 12 bases aligning to TRBD2. Germline values: CDR1 SGDLS, CDR2 YYNGEE. Unmatched junction bases numbered 9, after V lost 0 bases and J lost 11 bases. CDR3 length: 16 residues. CDR3 sequence reads: CASSVGTSGNWDKQFF. DNA of the CDR3: TGTGCCAGCAGCGTAGGGACTAGCGGGAATTGGGATAAGCAGTTCTTC.

This clone turned up a few times. The gene calls are TRBV5-1 and TRBJ2-7, with 7 bases lining up with TRBD2. CDR3 length equals 13 residues. V shed 5 bases, J shed 3 bases, and the junction held 5 bases outside the gene matches. Germline-derived CDR1 and CDR2 are SGHRS and YFSETQ. CDR3 residues: CASRRGSFYEQYF. DNA for the CDR3: TGCGCCAGCAGGCGGGGGAGTTTCTACGAGCAGTACTTC.

This sequence joins TRBV23-1 and TRBJ1-2, with D perhaps matching TRBD1 (6 bases). TRBV23-1 is treated as an ORF (open reading frame) with a function not yet certain. Trimming cost V 2 bases and J 0 bases, with 10 bases left between them. The CDR3 sequence is 15 residues long. In nucleotides, the CDR3 is TGCGCCAGCAGTCAAAACGGGGGGCCTAACTATGGCTACACCTTC. The encoded protein is CASSQNGGPNYGYTF.

This clone came up a few times. The rearrangement uses TRBV4-2 and TRBJ2-6, with 9 bases aligning to TRBD1. CDR1 and CDR2 (germline): LGHNA, YNFKEQ. J lost 3 bases, V lost 3 bases, and 0 bases had no gene match. The CDR3 is made up of 15 amino acids. CDR3 region: CASSQDRGGANVLTF. The CDR3 DNA reads TGTGCCAGCAGCCAGGACAGGGGTGGGGCCAACGTCCTGACTTTC.

The rearrangement uses TRBV6-5 and TRBJ1-2; 9 nucleotides line up with TRBD1. Germline loops: CDR1 MNHEY, CDR2 SVGAGI. The J segment lost 8 bases and the V segment lost 7 bases, leaving 8 bases of the junction unmatched. CDR3 length: 13 amino acids. CDR3 DNA sequence: TGTGCCAGCACCCCCGGGACAGGGATCGGCTACACCTTC. Its translation is CASTPGTGIGYTF.

V is TRBV29-1 and J is TRBJ2-3; D ambiguous. Germline V gene data show CDR1 as SQVTM and CDR2 as ANQGSEA. This CDR3 contains 11 residues. Between the trimmed V and J ends, which lost 3 bases and 6 bases, there was a span of 7 bases. Here the CDR3 reads CSVDLADTQYF. CDR3 DNA: TGCAGCGTTGATCTCGCGGATACGCAGTATTTT.

The rearrangement uses TRBV7-9 and TRBJ2-5, with TRBD1 as a possible D gene (5 bases). The V gene lost 4 bases and the J gene lost 1 base, with 10 bases spanning the gap. The CDR3 contains 14 residues. The germline V gene has CDR1 SEHNR and CDR2 FQNEAQ (reference sequence). The DNA for the CDR3 is TGTGCCAGCAGCTCTCCAGGGATCCAAGAGACCCAGTACTTC. Residues: CASSSPGIQETQYF.

The rearrangement links TRBV28 to TRBJ1-4; 8 bases align to TRBD1. The V segment lost 2 bases and the J segment 7 bases; nucleotides outside the gene matches: 6. Germline V gene data show CDR1 as MDHEN and CDR2 as SYDVKM. This CDR3 contains 15 residues. The CDR3 sequence: CASSLQGALGEKLFF. The CDR3 DNA is TGTGCCAGCAGTTTACAGGGGGCTCTCGGTGAAAAACTGTTTTTT.

V and J are TRBV28 and TRBJ2-1; 7 bases line up with TRBD1. Germline trimming cut 7 bases from V and 2 bases from J; bases unmatched to any gene: 5. This CDR3 is built from 14 residues. The V gene's germline CDR1 is MDHEN and CDR2 SYDVKM. CDR3 amino acids: CASTWDRTYNEQFF. For the CDR3, the DNA is TGTGCCAGCACTTGGGACAGAACCTACAATGAGCAGTTCTTC.

CDR3 DNA: TGTGCCAGCAGTGGGGGGAGGGTGGGGGAGACCCAGTACTTC. Translating it yields CASSGGRVGETQYF. The V call is TRBV6-1, the J call TRBJ2-5, with 7 bases that match TRBD2. Germline trimming cut 4 bases from V and 5 bases from J; bases unmatched to any gene: 7. CDR1 and CDR2 from the germline V gene are MNHNS and SASEGT. This CDR3 comprises 14 residues.

This chain links TRBV6-6 with TRBJ1-5; a weak D match, TRBD1 (5 bases). The length of the CDR3 is 13 residues. Deletions cut 5 bases from V and 10 bases from J, with 15 bases between. The germline CDR1 and CDR2 sequences are MNHNY and SVGAGI (reference sequence). The CDR3 bases are TGTGCCAGCAGTGACGGCAGGGCTCTACCCCAGCATTTT. Translation gives CASSDGRALPQHF.

V is TRBV2 and J is TRBJ2-2; D might be TRBD1 (5 bases). Trimming stripped 4 bases from V and 6 bases from J, with 9 bases between. The CDR3 extends over 13 amino acids. Looked up from germline, CDR1 is SNHLY and CDR2 is FYNNEI. The CDR3 is CASSAGFSGELFF. Here the CDR3 DNA reads TGTGCCAGCAGTGCAGGGTTTTCCGGGGAGCTGTTTTTT.

The chain uses TRBV7-6 and TRBJ1-1, with D perhaps TRBD1 (6 bases). Trimming shortened V by 7 bases and J by 1 base, and 13 bases separated the two germline ends. The CDR3 consists of 14 residues. Germline lookup yields CDR1 SGHVS and CDR2 FNYEAQ. This CDR3 reads CASTPGGPNTEAFF. DNA for the CDR3: TGTGCCAGCACCCCGGGGGGGCCGAACACTGAAGCTTTCTTT.